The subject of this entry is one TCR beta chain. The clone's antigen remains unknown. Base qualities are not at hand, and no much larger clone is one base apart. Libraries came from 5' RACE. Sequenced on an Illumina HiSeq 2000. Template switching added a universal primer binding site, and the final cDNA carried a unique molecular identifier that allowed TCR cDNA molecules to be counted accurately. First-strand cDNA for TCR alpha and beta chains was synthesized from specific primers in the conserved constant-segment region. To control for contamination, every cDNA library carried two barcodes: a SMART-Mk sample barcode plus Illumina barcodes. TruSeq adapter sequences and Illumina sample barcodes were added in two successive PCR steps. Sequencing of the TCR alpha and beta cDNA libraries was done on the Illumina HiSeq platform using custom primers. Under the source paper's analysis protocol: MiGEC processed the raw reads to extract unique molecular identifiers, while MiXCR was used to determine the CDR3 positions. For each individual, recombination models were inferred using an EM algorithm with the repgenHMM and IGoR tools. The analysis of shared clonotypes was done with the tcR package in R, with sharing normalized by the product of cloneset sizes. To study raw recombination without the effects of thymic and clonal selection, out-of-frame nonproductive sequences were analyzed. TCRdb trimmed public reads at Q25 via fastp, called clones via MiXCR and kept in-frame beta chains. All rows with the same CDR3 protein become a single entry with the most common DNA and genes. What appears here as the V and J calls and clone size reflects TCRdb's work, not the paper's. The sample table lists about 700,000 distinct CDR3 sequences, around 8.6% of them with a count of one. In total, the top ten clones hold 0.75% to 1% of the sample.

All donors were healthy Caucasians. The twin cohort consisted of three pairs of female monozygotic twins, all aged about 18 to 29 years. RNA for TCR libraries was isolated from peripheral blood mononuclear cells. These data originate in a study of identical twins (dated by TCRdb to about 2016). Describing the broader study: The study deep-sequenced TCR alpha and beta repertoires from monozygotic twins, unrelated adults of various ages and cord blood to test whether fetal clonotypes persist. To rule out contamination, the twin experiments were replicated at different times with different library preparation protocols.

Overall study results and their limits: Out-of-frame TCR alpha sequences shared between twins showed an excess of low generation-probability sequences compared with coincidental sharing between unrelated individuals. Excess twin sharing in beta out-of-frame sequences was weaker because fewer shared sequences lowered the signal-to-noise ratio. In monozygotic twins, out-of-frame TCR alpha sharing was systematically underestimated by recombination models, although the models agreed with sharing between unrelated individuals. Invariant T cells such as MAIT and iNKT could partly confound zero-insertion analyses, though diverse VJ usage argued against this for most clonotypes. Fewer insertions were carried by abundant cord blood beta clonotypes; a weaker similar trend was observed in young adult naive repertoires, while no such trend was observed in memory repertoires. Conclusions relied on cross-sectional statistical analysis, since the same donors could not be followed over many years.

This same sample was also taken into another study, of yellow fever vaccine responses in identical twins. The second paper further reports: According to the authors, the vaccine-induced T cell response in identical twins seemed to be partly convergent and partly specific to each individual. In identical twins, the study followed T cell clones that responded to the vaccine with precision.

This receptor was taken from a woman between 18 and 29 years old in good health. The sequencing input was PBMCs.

The CDR3 is CASSSGPGQGEARETQYF. The DNA sequence is TGTGCCAGCAGTTCTGGACCGGGACAGGGGGAGGCAAGGGAGACCCAGTACTTC. The V and J segments used are TRBV27 and TRBJ2-5, and 11 junction bases match TRBD1. Counted from cysteine to phenylalanine, this CDR3 has 18 amino acids. The DNA shown is the 54-base CDR3, in frame from base 1. CDR1 is given as MNHEY and CDR2 as SMNVEV, both from the germline V gene (reference sequence). Trimming leaves V shorter by 4 bases and J shorter by 5 bases, with the junction holding 15 bases beyond the gene matches.